Described below is a single T cell receptor (beta chain) sequence and its context. The data were obtained in a study of radiation and T cells in renal cell carcinoma. Time point noted: baseline pretreatment blood. Noted treatment: 15 Gy SBRT to primary tumor, nephrectomy 4 weeks later. Produced via immunoSEQ multiplex PCR; TCRdb's table is partial and in-frame only. This sample carries 130,000 to 150,000 clones, roughly 90% of them seen once, and the ten largest clones take 3.5% to 5%. The germline CDR1 and CDR2 sequences are LNHDA and SQIVND (reference sequence). The CDR3 length is 13 residues. The V gene end was trimmed by 3 bases and the J gene end by 8 bases; junction bases not matched to a gene: 6.

The gene calls are TRBV19 and TRBJ1-2, with TRBD1 identical over 7 bases. The source of this sequence is a woman between 65 and 79 years old with renal cell carcinoma. The specimen was blood, collected from a patient whose treatment included radiotherapy and nephrectomy. The CDR3 bases are TGTGCCAGTAGTATGAACAGGGGAGGCGGCTACACCTTC. Translating gives CASSMNRGGGYTF.